This T cell receptor (beta chain) was obtained from a study of cytomegalovirus exposure and HLA in healthy donors. The CDR3 totals 14 residues. Trimming removed 3 bases at V and 8 bases at J, with 16 bases between. Germline V gene data show CDR1 as LNHDA and CDR2 as SQIVND (reference sequence). Primers: 60 Vbeta forward and 13 Jbeta reverse. Clones were sequenced by immunoSEQ multiplex PCR, and TCRdb holds only the in-frame ones, with some missing. The sample records around 150,000 clones, around two thirds being singletons. The rearrangement joins TRBV19 to TRBJ1-1; D is ambiguous. This TCR came from a male donor in good health and CMV-seronegative. The specimen sequenced was PBMCs. The CDR3 spells CASSISFRLAEAFF. For the CDR3, the DNA is TGTGCCAGTAGTATCAGCTTCAGATTAGCCGAAGCTTTCTTT. Combining the CDR3 with reference TRBV19 and TRBJ1-1 gives the whole variable domain DGGITQSPKYLFRKEGQNVTLSCEQNLNHDAMYWYRQDPGQGLRLIYYSQIVNDFQKGDIAEGYSVSREKKESFPLTVTSAQKNPTAFYLCASSISFRLAEAFFGQGTRLTVV.